This TCR beta chain was documented in a study of blood T cell repertoires in COVID-19. Study context: T cells, B-cell-depleted T cells, or PBMCs provided the cDNA or gDNA that served as material.

Germline values: CDR1 SGDLS, CDR2 YYNGEE. The CDR3 totals 16 residues. V lost 4 bases and J 2 bases, leaving 17 bases between the germline ends. Under the authors' procedure: Amplification of reference gene primers provided the estimated nucleated cell counts. Clones were sequenced by immunoSEQ multiplex PCR, and TCRdb holds only the in-frame ones, with some missing. V, J and clone size reflect that table, while D and trimming were determined from the DNA. This repertoire shows around 240,000 clones, approximately 80% found once; its top ten account for roughly 1.4%. The chain joins TRBV9 to TRBJ2-3, with D possibly being TRBD1 (5 bases). The source of this sequence is a woman between 40 and 55 years old who had recovered from COVID-19. Sample: peripheral blood. The CDR3 sequence: CASSPRQLGFTDTQYF. CDR3 DNA: TGTGCCAGCAGCCCCCGACAGCTAGGCTTCACAGATACGCAGTATTTT.